Presented here are 9 T cell receptor beta chains from one specimen sequenced in a study of STAT5B mutations in CD4+ large granular lymphocyte leukemia. TCRdb's table, derived via immunoSEQ multiplex PCR, lists solely in-frame clones and lacks some. The data show more than 30,000 clones, around 88% seen once. Sequencing used CD4+ T cells from blood buffy coats. Source of these receptors: a human donor in good health.

The J gene is TRBJ1-4, the V gene TRBV5-1, with TRBD1 as a possible D gene (6 bases). This CDR3 has 14 amino acids. Trimming removed 4 bases from V and 8 bases from J, with 15 bases in between. Looked up from germline, CDR1 is SGHRS and CDR2 is YFSETQ. The CDR3 region is CASSERRGREKLFF. As DNA, the CDR3 is TGCGCCAGCAGCGAGAGGAGGGGGAGGGAAAAACTGTTTTTT.

This rearrangement joins TRBV30 to TRBJ2-5; D possibly corresponds to TRBD1 (5 bases). Germline-derived CDR1 and CDR2 are GTSNPN and SVGIG (reference sequence). V was trimmed by 3 bases and J by 5 bases, leaving 7 bases between them. The CDR3 spans 11 residues. This CDR3 is CAWSPGETQYF. The CDR3 region has the DNA TGTGCCTGGAGCCCAGGGGAGACCCAGTACTTC.

This clone appeared a single time. The chain joins TRBV2 to TRBJ1-4, with a tentative D call TRBD1 (6 bases). The CDR3 length is 15 residues. Between the trimmed V and J ends, which lost 6 bases and 5 bases, there was a span of 16 bases. Germline CDR1 is SNHLY and CDR2 is FYNNEI. CDR3 sequence: CASRAEWGANEKLFF. The CDR3 bases are TGTGCCAGCAGGGCCGAGTGGGGGGCGAATGAAAAACTGTTTTTT.

The chain is built from TRBV29-1 and TRBJ1-4, with D unclear. The CDR3 is made up of 14 amino acids. Trimming stripped 6 bases from V and 4 bases from J, with 15 bases between. The germline gives CDR1 SQVTM, CDR2 ANQGSEA. CDR3 region: CSVPGVGVNEKLFF. CDR3 nucleotides: TGCAGCGTCCCGGGAGTCGGGGTTAATGAAAAACTGTTTTTT.

The chain recombines TRBV4-1 with TRBJ1-1; D is unresolved. Per germline, CDR1 MGHRA and CDR2 YSYEKL. The CDR3 is 17 amino acids. Between the trimmed V and J ends, which lost 0 bases and 1 base, there was a span of 15 bases. CDR3 sequence (DNA): TGCGCCAGCAGCCAAGATCCGAGACTCTGGGGGAACACTGAAGCTTTCTTT. It translates to CASSQDPRLWGNTEAFF.

The rearrangement links TRBV4-3 to TRBJ1-4; a possible D gene is TRBD1 (6 bases). The CDR3 is 18 residues long. The germline CDR1 and CDR2 sequences are LGHNA and YSLEER. V dropped 0 bases and J dropped 4 bases, with 18 bases sitting between them. The chain's CDR3 is CASSQDRIRQAINEKLFF. The CDR3 DNA reads TGCGCCAGCAGCCAAGATCGGATCAGACAGGCAATTAATGAAAAACTGTTTTTT.

The chain combines TRBV5-1 with TRBJ2-1; TRBD2 matches 9 bases. V was pared by 2 bases and J by 4 bases, with 7 bases of the junction left unmatched. The germline CDR1 and CDR2 sequences are SGHRS and YFSETQ. This CDR3 region has 16 residues. The chain's CDR3 is CASSFPGTSPYNEQFF. The CDR3 coding sequence is TGCGCCAGCAGCTTTCCCGGGACTAGCCCATACAATGAGCAGTTCTTC.

This chain connects TRBV7-9 to TRBJ1-2, with TRBD1 matching 9 bases. The CDR3 runs to 14 residues. The ends lost 6 bases at V and 4 bases at J; junction bases unmatched: 6. Germline V CDR1 and CDR2: SEHNR, FQNEAQ (reference sequence). CDR3 DNA sequence: TGTGCCAGCAGTTCATCGACAGGGGGCTATGGCTACACCTTC. Amino acids: CASSSSTGGYGYTF.

The rearrangement links TRBV11-2 to TRBJ2-3; D call uncertain. V lost 3 bases to trimming and J lost 9 bases, with 19 bases between them. Germline V gene sequence: CDR1 SGHAT, CDR2 FQNNGV. There are 15 residues in the CDR3. The CDR3 loop is CASSFWGKNHRTQYF. CDR3 nucleotide sequence: TGTGCCAGCAGCTTTTGGGGAAAAAACCATCGAACGCAGTATTTT.